In this sample, the clone carrying this T cell receptor beta chain turned up once. The CDR3 spans 17 residues. Germline CDR1 SEHNR, CDR2 FQNEAQ (reference sequence). Trimming removed 5 bases from V and 10 bases from J; junction bases left unmatched: 15. The data belong to a study of cytomegalovirus exposure and HLA in healthy donors. The study ran its PCR with 60 Vbeta and 13 Jbeta primers. Some clones are missing from TCRdb's copy, which holds only in-frame ones; the method was immunoSEQ multiplex PCR. The data show under 150,000 clones, approximately 84% seen once. Specimen: PBMCs. The V call is TRBV7-9, the J call TRBJ1-6; 9 bases map to TRBD1. The receptor comes from a woman between 40 and 50 years old in good health and CMV-seronegative. CDR3 nucleotides: TGTGCCAGCAGCACTCCTCCGGGACAGGGAATGGGCTCACCCCTCCACTTT. It codes for CASSTPPGQGMGSPLHF.